What follows are 32 T cell receptor beta chains derived from one specimen sequenced in a study of post-analysis software for immune sequencing data. Findings and limits, study-wide: Controls showed lower frequencies than patients for several TRBV segments, and TRBV5-6, TRBV5-1 and TRBV20-1 were among these.

Their specific antigens are unknown. Unique molecular identifiers had been added to the TCR beta cDNA libraries. Each CDR3 protein is one row after TCRdb ran MiXCR on the PCR reads. The sample lists roughly 670,000 distinct CDR3 sequences; approximately 59% were seen once. Source material: blood. These receptors were taken from a girl aged 2-10 years with multiple sclerosis.

The chain is built from TRBV9 and TRBJ2-1, with TRBD2 matching over 7 bases. With 7 bases clipped from V and 2 bases from J, the junction kept 9 bases outside the gene matches. Germline V CDR1 and CDR2: SGDLS, YYNGEE. The CDR3 sequence is 15 residues long. The CDR3: CASSDIGRAYNEQFF. In DNA, the CDR3 is TGTGCCAGCTCAGACATAGGGAGGGCCTACAATGAGCAGTTCTTC.

This clonotype was observed a handful of times. CDR3 amino acids: CASSSTSGGADTQYF. The CDR3 bases are TGTGCCAGCAGTTCTACTAGCGGGGGTGCAGATACGCAGTATTTT. The V gene is TRBV12-3 or TRBV12-4, the J gene TRBJ2-3; 11 nucleotides agree with TRBD2. There are 15 residues in the CDR3. Trimming removed 4 bases from V and 4 bases from J; junction bases left unmatched: 4.

The rearrangement links TRBV12-3 or TRBV12-4 to TRBJ2-3; D call uncertain. There are 14 residues in the CDR3. Trimming pared 5 bases from V and 6 bases from J, leaving 15 bases between. The CDR3 protein is CASSSLGASDTQYF. The CDR3 bases are TGTGCCAGCAGTAGCCTAGGAGCGTCGGATACGCAGTATTTT.

In its sample, this clonotype was seen a few times. V is TRBV10-2 and J is TRBJ2-7, with a tentative D call TRBD1 (6 bases). The germline V gene encodes CDR1 WSHSY and CDR2 SAAADI. Trimming left V 6 bases short and J 1 base short, with 13 bases between. This CDR3 has 14 amino acids. The CDR3 nucleotides are TGCGCCAGCAGGATCCGGGACACTTCCTACGAGCAGTACTTC. Protein: CASRIRDTSYEQYF.

The rearrangement joins TRBV12-3 or TRBV12-4 to TRBJ2-4; D perhaps matches TRBD2 (6 bases). CDR3 length equals 15 residues. V was shortened by 6 bases and J by 1 base, with 13 bases between the two germline ends. The CDR3 nucleotides are TGTGCCAGCAGGGAGGAGGGGAAGGCCAAAAACATTCAGTACTTC. Amino acid sequence: CASREEGKAKNIQYF.

This chain uses TRBV6-5 with TRBJ2-5; unclear D gene. The closer fit of TRBJ2-7 to the DNA end suggests the J call may be wrong. Per germline, CDR1 MNHEY and CDR2 SVGAGI. This CDR3 has 13 amino acids. CDR3 protein: CASSYFPVNEQYF. In DNA form, the CDR3 reads TGTGCCAGCAGTTACTTTCCCGTGAACGAGCAGTACTTC.

This clonotype occurred once. The chain links TRBV12-3 or TRBV12-4 to TRBJ1-2; D remains ambiguous. The CDR3 loop spans 13 amino acids. The V end was cut by 7 bases, the J end by 3 bases, with 12 bases between. The CDR3 protein is CASTPRPHYGYTF. CDR3 bases: TGTGCCAGCACCCCCAGACCTCACTATGGCTACACCTTC.

This clonotype was recorded a few times. The chain uses TRBV6-2 or TRBV6-3 and TRBJ2-2; 7 bases are a match to TRBD1. The CDR3 contains 16 residues. After removal of 4 bases from V and 2 bases from J, the junction contained 7 bases not matched to a gene. Germline assignment: CDR1 MNHEY and CDR2 SVGEGT. CDR3 DNA sequence: TGTGCCAGCAGTTCCGACAGGGTCGGTAACACCGGGGAGCTGTTTTTT. Protein sequence: CASSSDRVGNTGELFF.

Concerning this clonotype: One end of the junction does not line up with germline, which may come from a read error. V and J are TRBV20-1 and TRBJ2-1, with 7 bases that match TRBD2. Germline CDR1 reads DFQATT; CDR2 reads SNEGSKA (reference sequence). The CDR3 is 17 residues long. In DNA form, the CDR3 reads TGCAGTGCTGGAGATCATCGGGGTCTAGCGGAGCTCAATGAGCAGTTCTTC. This encodes CSAGDHRGLAELNEQFF.

This clonotype has just one count. This sequence joins TRBV9 and TRBJ2-1; possible D gene TRBD1, 6 bases. V was pared by 2 bases and J by 0 bases, with 12 bases between. The CDR3 is 16 amino acids. Germline lookup yields CDR1 SGDLS and CDR2 YYNGEE. The CDR3 sequence: CASSVKGDNSYNEQFF. The CDR3 DNA is TGTGCCAGCAGCGTGAAGGGGGACAACTCCTACAATGAGCAGTTCTTC.

This clonotype was recorded a few times. The DNA of the CDR3 is TGCAGCGTCGATACAGGGGTCTACGGCTACACCTTC. It is translated as CSVDTGVYGYTF. The chain recombines TRBV29-1 with TRBJ1-2, with TRBD1 identical over 7 bases. V gave up 6 bases and J gave up 8 bases; unmatched junction bases: 9. There are 12 residues in the CDR3. Germline V lookup: CDR1 SQVTM, CDR2 ANQGSEA.

The V and J genes are TRBV5-6 and TRBJ1-1; D call uncertain. There are 13 residues in the CDR3. V dropped 6 bases and J dropped 1 base, with 10 bases sitting between them. CDR1 and CDR2 from the germline V gene are SGHDT and YYEEEE. The DNA for the CDR3 is TGTGCCAGCACATCACAGAGGAACACTGAAGCTTTCTTT. This translates into CASTSQRNTEAFF.

The chain has TRBV6-5 and TRBJ2-7; D is uncertain. CDR1 is MNHEY, CDR2 SVGAGI, per germline. The length of the CDR3 is 16 residues. The ends were cut back, 0 bases at V and 1 base at J, with 13 bases in the middle. The CDR3: CASSYSELSPSYEQYF. The CDR3 DNA is TGTGCCAGCAGTTACTCGGAGCTCTCCCCATCCTACGAGCAGTACTTC.

Only a few counts were recorded for this clonotype. The chain recombines TRBV12-3 or TRBV12-4 with TRBJ2-5, with TRBD2 identical over 8 bases. The CDR3 is made up of 15 amino acids. V gave up 6 bases and J gave up 1 base; unmatched junction bases: 7. CDR3 protein: CASSPAAGGQETQYF. CDR3 DNA: TGTGCCAGCAGCCCGGCTGCGGGGGGCCAAGAGACCCAGTACTTC.

The genes are TRBV5-6 and TRBJ2-3, with TRBD2 matching 12 bases. The CDR3 is 14 amino acids. Germline V lookup: CDR1 SGHDT, CDR2 YYEEEE. With V trimmed by 3 bases and J by 8 bases, 4 bases remained unmatched. The CDR3 protein is CASSSSGGARTQYF. DNA of the CDR3: TGTGCCAGCAGCTCTAGCGGGGGGGCACGTACGCAGTATTTT.

The chain uses TRBV20-1 and TRBJ2-1, with 8 bases matching TRBD2. Trimming at V came to 8 bases and at J to 7 bases, leaving 16 bases not matched to a gene. Germline values: CDR1 DFQATT, CDR2 SNEGSKA (reference sequence). CDR3 length: 15 residues. Here the CDR3 reads CSTLSGRDVWNEQFF. The CDR3 bases are TGCAGTACCCTGTCCGGGAGGGACGTCTGGAATGAGCAGTTCTTC.

This chain connects TRBV12-3 or TRBV12-4 to TRBJ2-1; a possible D gene is TRBD2 (7 bases). The CDR3 has 16 amino acids. V was pared by 3 bases and J by 7 bases, with 19 bases between. The DNA for the CDR3 is TGTGCCAGCAGTTTGGGGTGGGGGGGCGGTGGTAATGAGCAGTTCTTC. Translating it yields CASSLGWGGGGNEQFF.

This clonotype was counted between two and nine times. The chain has TRBV29-1 and TRBJ2-4; unclear D gene. V shed 3 bases and J shed 6 bases, with 9 bases lying between them. This CDR3 is 12 amino acids long. Germline loops: CDR1 SQVTM, CDR2 ANQGSEA. The CDR3 here is CSVDSGSNIQYF. Here the CDR3 DNA reads TGCAGCGTTGATAGTGGCTCAAACATTCAGTACTTC.

The V call is TRBV20-1, the J call TRBJ1-5, with D tentatively TRBD1 (6 bases). This CDR3 is built from 15 residues. Germline V gene lookup returns CDR1 DFQATT and CDR2 SNEGSKA (reference sequence). V was shortened by 5 bases and J by 3 bases, with 17 bases between the two germline ends. CDR3 in amino acids: CSAPYWGASNQPQHF. CDR3 sequence (DNA): TGCAGTGCTCCCTACTGGGGGGCGTCCAATCAGCCCCAGCATTTT.

The V gene is TRBV5-1, the J gene TRBJ2-1; TRBD1 might be the D (6 bases). This CDR3 comprises 21 residues. Germline V lookup: CDR1 SGHRS, CDR2 YFSETQ. The V gene lost 7 bases and the J gene lost 0 bases, with 32 bases spanning the gap. The CDR3 DNA reads TGCGCCAGCCGCGGGCCCGGACAGACTTATCTGAACAAGAGCTCCTACAATGAGCAGTTCTTC. It encodes CASRGPGQTYLNKSSYNEQFF. The full variable domain, completed using reference TRBV5-1 and TRBJ2-1, is KAGVTQTPRYLIKTRGQQVTLSCSPISGHRSVSWYQQTPGQGLQFLFEYFSETQRNKGNFPGRFSGRQFSNSRSEMNVSTLELGDSALYLCASRGPGQTYLNKSSYNEQFFGPGTRLTVL.

This clonotype was recorded a few times. The chain joins TRBV11-2 to TRBJ2-3; the match to TRBD2 covers 9 bases. Losses at the gene ends were 1 base for V and 5 bases for J; bases not matched to a gene: 7. The germline CDR1 and CDR2 sequences are SGHAT and FQNNGV. CDR3 size: 16 residues. The CDR3 protein is CASSLGASGAGDTQYF. The CDR3 DNA follows: TGTGCCAGCAGCTTAGGTGCTAGCGGGGCGGGAGATACGCAGTATTTT.

The chain is built from TRBV11-2 and TRBJ2-7; possibly TRBD1 for D (6 bases). The V end lost 1 base, the J end lost 0 bases, and 16 bases lay between the germline ends. CDR1 and CDR2 from the germline V gene are SGHAT and FQNNGV. This CDR3 contains 17 residues. As DNA, the CDR3 is TGTGCCAGCAGCTTAGTACGTGCCAGGGGCAGCTCCTACGAGCAGTACTTC. Translating it yields CASSLVRARGSSYEQYF. The entire variable domain, with the rest obtained from reference TRBV11-2 and TRBJ2-7, is as follows: EAGVAQSPRYKIIEKRQSVAFWCNPISGHATLYWYQQILGQGPKLLIQFQNNGVVDDSQLPKDRFSAERLKGVDSTLKIQPAKLEDSAVYLCASSLVRARGSSYEQYFGPGTRLTVT.

This chain connects TRBV4-1 to TRBJ2-1, with D hard to call. Looked up from germline, CDR1 is MGHRA and CDR2 is YSYEKL. The V gene lost 1 base and the J gene lost 0 bases, with 10 bases spanning the gap. The CDR3 is 16 residues long. The CDR3 coding sequence is TGCGCCAGCAGCCAAGGACCTACCGGCTCCTACAATGAGCAGTTCTTC. Its translation is CASSQGPTGSYNEQFF.

This chain joins TRBV12-3 or TRBV12-4 and TRBJ2-5, with TRBD2 identical over 12 bases. The CDR3 covers 15 residues. J lost 2 bases, V lost 6 bases, and 4 bases had no gene match. CDR3 loop: CASSPLAGGQETQYF. CDR3 DNA sequence: TGTGCCAGCAGCCCGCTAGCGGGGGGGCAAGAGACCCAGTACTTC.

In this sample, this clonotype turned up once. This chain joins TRBV27 and TRBJ2-7; D possibly matches TRBD1 or TRBD2 (6 bases each). Looked up from germline, CDR1 is MNHEY and CDR2 is SMNVEV (reference sequence). V was trimmed by 5 bases and J by 1 base, leaving 18 bases between them. The CDR3 loop spans 16 amino acids. The CDR3 DNA reads TGTGCCAGCAGTCCCATAGCGGACAGTTCTTCCTACGAGCAGTACTTC. Its translation: CASSPIADSSSYEQYF.

This clonotype occurred once. The chain combines TRBV5-1 with TRBJ2-1; 8 bases align to TRBD2. After removal of 7 bases from V and 7 bases from J, the junction contained 13 bases not matched to a gene. Germline V gene lookup returns CDR1 SGHRS and CDR2 YFSETQ. This CDR3 has 15 residues. DNA of the CDR3: TGCGCCAGCGCGTTGTCGGGAGGGCTGGGGAATGAGCAGTTCTTC. This encodes CASALSGGLGNEQFF.

This chain joins TRBV7-2 and TRBJ2-1; possibly TRBD1 or TRBD2 for D (5 bases each). Germline V gene sequence: CDR1 SGHTA, CDR2 FQGNSA. The CDR3 contains 16 residues. V lost 5 bases, J lost 4 bases, and 18 bases lay in between. The CDR3 region is CASSKPRGGGYNEQFF. CDR3 in DNA: TGTGCCAGCAGCAAACCTCGGGGTGGGGGATACAATGAGCAGTTCTTC. Full variable domain (missing parts from reference TRBV7-2 and TRBJ2-1): GAGVSQSPSNKVTEKGKDVELRCDPISGHTALYWYRQSLGQGLEFLIYFQGNSAPDKSGLPSDRFSAERTGGSVSTLTIQRTQQEDSAVYLCASSKPRGGGYNEQFFGPGTRLTVL.

This clonotype was seen a few times. One junction end does not reproduce the germline sequence, and a read error may be involved. The rearrangement links TRBV7-7 to TRBJ2-5, with D uncertain. CDR1 SSHAT and CDR2 FNYEAQ come from the germline V gene (reference sequence). The CDR3 runs to 13 residues. The CDR3 loop is CASSFWHQETQYF. CDR3 nucleotides: TGTGCTAGCAGCTTTTGGCACCAAGAGACCCAGTACTTC. The entire variable domain, with the rest obtained from reference TRBV7-7 and TRBJ2-5, is as follows: GAGVSQSPRYKVTKRGQDVTLRCDPISSHATLYWYQQALGQGPEFLTYFNYEAQPDKSGLPSDRFSAERPEGSISTLTIQRTEQRDSAMYRCASSFWHQETQYFGPGTRLLVL.

About this clonotype itself: A read error may be the cause here, since a much bigger clone is one base away. V gene TRBV20-1 combines with J gene TRBJ2-3; no clear D. This CDR3 region has 15 residues. The V and J ends lost 5 bases and 1 base respectively, with 16 bases between them. The V gene's germline CDR1 is DFQATT and CDR2 SNEGSKA (reference sequence). The CDR3, as DNA: TGCAGTGCTCGCCCACTGAGCACCGGCACAGATACGCAGTATTTT. It is translated as CSARPLSTGTDTQYF.

This clonotype was recorded only once. V gene TRBV29-1 combines with J gene TRBJ2-1; D is uncertain. The CDR3 totals 14 residues. CDR1 and CDR2 from the germline V gene are SQVTM and ANQGSEA. Trimming removed 0 bases from V and 8 bases from J, with 14 bases in between. Here the CDR3 reads CSVEDQYLIDEQFF. DNA of the CDR3: TGCAGCGTTGAAGATCAGTACCTAATTGATGAGCAGTTCTTC.

The chain links TRBV7-9 to TRBJ2-3, with D perhaps TRBD2 (5 bases). The CDR3 consists of 17 residues. In germline, CDR1 is SEHNR, CDR2 FQNEAQ (reference sequence). V was trimmed by 1 base and J by 1 base, leaving 15 bases between them. The CDR3 protein is CASSLGTAAPGTDTQYF. The CDR3 region has the DNA TGTGCCAGCAGCTTAGGAACAGCGGCTCCTGGCACAGATACGCAGTATTTT.

CDR3 sequence (DNA): TGCGCCAGCAGCTTGGCCCCGGGGGACTACAATGAGCAGTTCTTC. This encodes CASSLAPGDYNEQFF. The rearrangement links TRBV5-1 to TRBJ2-1; weak D call: TRBD2 (6 bases). Germline V lookup: CDR1 SGHRS, CDR2 YFSETQ. The CDR3 covers 15 residues. The V and J ends lost 0 bases and 3 bases respectively, with 10 bases between them. The full variable domain, with the rest looked up from reference TRBV5-1 and TRBJ2-1, is KAGVTQTPRYLIKTRGQQVTLSCSPISGHRSVSWYQQTPGQGLQFLFEYFSETQRNKGNFPGRFSGRQFSNSRSEMNVSTLELGDSALYLCASSLAPGDYNEQFFGPGTRLTVL.